This TCR beta chain is from a study of T cells in women clearing cervical HPV infection. For the study at large: Cases were women with histologically confirmed HPV16-related CIN3 or worse, including a couple of invasive cancers.

A remark on this clone: Its antigen is unidentified. From the germline J gene comes the end of the CDR3, since the read stops 3 residues before it.

Repertoires were generated with immunoSEQ multiplex PCR, while TCRdb's copy carries only in-frame clones and drops some. Its table records under 40,000 clones. The V gene's germline CDR1 is SQVTM and CDR2 ANQGSEA. With 7 bases removed from V and 4 bases from J, the gap between germline ends came to 13 bases. CDR3 length: 12 residues. Cervical HPV DNA detected by MY09/MY11 PCR, typed by dot-blot. Study observations and caveats: Richness differences could reflect unmeasured T-cell content per sample.

The clonotype comes from a woman between 18 and 69 years old with a cervical HPV16 infection that either progressed to CIN3+ or cleared (not recorded which). J is TRBJ1-1 and V is TRBV29-1; a possible D gene is TRBD1 (5 bases). The sequencing input was blood buffy coat. CDR3 sequence reads: CSAETEITEAFF. CDR3 bases read: TGCAGCGCTGAGACAGAAATCACTGAA.